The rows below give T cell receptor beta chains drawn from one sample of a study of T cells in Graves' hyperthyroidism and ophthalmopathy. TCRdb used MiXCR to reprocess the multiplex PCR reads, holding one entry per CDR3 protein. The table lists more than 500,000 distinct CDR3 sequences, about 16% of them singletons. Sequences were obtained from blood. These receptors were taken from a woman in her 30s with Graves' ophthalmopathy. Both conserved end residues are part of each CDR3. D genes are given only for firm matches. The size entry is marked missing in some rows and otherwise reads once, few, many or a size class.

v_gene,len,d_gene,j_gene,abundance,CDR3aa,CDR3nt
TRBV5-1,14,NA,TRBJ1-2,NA,CASSLSGILSGYTF,TGCGCCAGCAGCTTGAGTGGCATCCTAAGTGGCTACACCTTC
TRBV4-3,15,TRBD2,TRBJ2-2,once,CASSFTSARKRELFF,TGCGCCAGCAGCTTTACTAGCGCCCGGAAAAGGGAGCTGTTTTTT
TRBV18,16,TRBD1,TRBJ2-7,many,CASSLGTGTPHYEQYF,TGTGCCAGCTCACTCGGGACAGGGACCCCCCACTACGAGCAGTACTTC
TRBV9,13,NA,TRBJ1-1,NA,CASSVGTKSEAFF,TGTGCCAGCAGCGTAGGGACAAAATCTGAAGCTTTCTTT
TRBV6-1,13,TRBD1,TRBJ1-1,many,CASSSPGGQEAFF,TGTGCCAGCAGTTCCCCGGGGGGACAGGAAGCTTTCTTT
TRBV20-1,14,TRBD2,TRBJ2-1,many,CSAKGAGGYNEQFF,TGCAGTGCTAAGGGAGCGGGAGGGTACAATGAGCAGTTCTTC
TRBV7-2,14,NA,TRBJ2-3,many,CASSLDQGSDTQYF,TGTGCCAGCAGCTTAGATCAGGGTTCCGATACGCAGTATTTT
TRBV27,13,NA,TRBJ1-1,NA,CASGTGTHTEAFF,TGTGCCAGCGGTACAGGGACGCACACTGAAGCTTTCTTT
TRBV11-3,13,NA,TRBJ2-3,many,CASSGGAADTQYF,TGTGCCAGCAGCGGGGGGGCTGCAGATACGCAGTATTTT
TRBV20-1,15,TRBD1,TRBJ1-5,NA,CSAIDPGQGSQPQHF,TGCAGTGCCATAGACCCGGGACAGGGCTCTCAGCCCCAGCATTTT
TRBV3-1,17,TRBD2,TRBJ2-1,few,CASSQEEAGGLYNEQFF,TGTGCCAGCAGCCAAGAAGAGGCGGGAGGTCTTTACAATGAGCAGTTCTTC
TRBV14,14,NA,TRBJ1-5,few,CASSQGGPRQPQHF,TGTGCCAGCAGCCAAGGGGGGCCACGGCAGCCCCAGCATTTT
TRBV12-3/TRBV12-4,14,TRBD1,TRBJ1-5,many,CASTLGQLNQPQHF,TGTGCCAGCACCCTGGGACAGCTCAATCAGCCCCAGCATTTT
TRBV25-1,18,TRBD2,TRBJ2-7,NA,CASSEYWERTSLNYGQYF,TGTGCCAGCAGTGAATATTGGGAGCGGACTAGCCTTAACTACGGGCAGTACTTC
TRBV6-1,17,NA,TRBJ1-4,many,CASSEVPGPLRAEKLFF,TGTGCCAGCAGTGAAGTTCCGGGTCCCTTAAGGGCAGAAAAACTGTTTTTT
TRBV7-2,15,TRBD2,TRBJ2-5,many,CASSLWTGGQETQYF,TGTGCCAGCAGCTTGTGGACGGGAGGACAAGAGACCCAGTACTTC
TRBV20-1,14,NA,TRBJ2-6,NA,CSAKRSSGANVLTF,TGCAGTGCAAAAAGGAGCTCTGGGGCCAACGTCCTGACTTTC
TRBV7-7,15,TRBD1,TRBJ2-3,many,CASSRDRVSTDTQYF,TGTGCCAGCAGCCGAGACAGGGTTAGCACAGATACGCAGTATTTT
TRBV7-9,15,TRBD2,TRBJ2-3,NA,CASSLGSGSADTQYF,TGTGCCAGCAGCTTAGGCAGCGGGAGCGCAGATACGCAGTATTTT
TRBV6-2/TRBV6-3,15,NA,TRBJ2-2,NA,CASSPGPLATGELFF,TGTGCCAGCAGCCCCGGGCCCTTGGCCACCGGGGAGCTGTTTTTT
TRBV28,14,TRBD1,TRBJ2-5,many,CASLDRGLTETQYF,TGTGCCAGCTTAGACAGGGGATTAACGGAGACCCAGTACTTC
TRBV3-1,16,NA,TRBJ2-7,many,CASSQRSGPGPYEQYF,TGTGCCAGCAGCCAAAGATCAGGTCCTGGGCCATACGAGCAGTACTTC
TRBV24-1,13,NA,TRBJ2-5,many,CATSREGVETQYF,TGTGCCACGTCTCGAGAGGGGGTAGAGACCCAGTACTTC
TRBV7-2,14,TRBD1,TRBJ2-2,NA,CASSPDRAPGELFF,TGTGCCAGCAGCCCGGACAGGGCCCCCGGGGAGCTGTTTTTT
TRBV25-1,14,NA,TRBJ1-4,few,CASSSGWGNEKLFF,TGTGCCAGCAGTTCAGGGTGGGGGAATGAAAAACTGTTTTTT
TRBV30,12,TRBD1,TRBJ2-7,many,CAWRTGSYEQYF,TGTGCCTGGAGGACAGGGTCCTACGAGCAGTACTTC
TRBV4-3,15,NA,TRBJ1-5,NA,CASSQLQGTNQPQHF,TGCGCCAGCAGCCAACTCCAGGGGACCAATCAGCCCCAGCATTTT
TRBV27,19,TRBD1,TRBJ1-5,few,CASSLTGDGFFFSNQPQHF,TGTGCCAGCAGTTTAACAGGGGATGGTTTTTTTTTTAGCAATCAGCCCCAGCATTTT
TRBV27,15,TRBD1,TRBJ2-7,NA,CASSSGTGDWNEQYF,TGTGCCAGCAGTTCCGGGACAGGGGATTGGAACGAGCAGTACTTC
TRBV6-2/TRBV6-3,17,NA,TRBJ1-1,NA,CASSYETGDTSRTEAFF,TGTGCCAGCAGTTACGAGACCGGGGATACATCCCGCACTGAAGCTTTCTTT
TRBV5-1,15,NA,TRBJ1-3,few,CASRLSWEAGNTIYF,TGTGCCAGCAGATTGTCATGGGAAGCTGGAAACACCATATATTTT
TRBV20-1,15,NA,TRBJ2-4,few,CSALKRGPAKNIQYF,TGCAGTGCCCTCAAACGGGGGCCCGCCAAAAACATTCAGTACTTC
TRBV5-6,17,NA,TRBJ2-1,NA,CASSPRLAGTTYNEQFF,TGTGCCAGCAGCCCGAGACTGGCGGGGACCACCTACAATGAGCAGTTCTTC
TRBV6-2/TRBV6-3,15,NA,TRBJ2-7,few,CASSYGGGSTYEQYF,TGTGCCAGCAGTTACGGCGGGGGCAGCACCTACGAGCAGTACTTC
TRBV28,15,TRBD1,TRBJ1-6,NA,CASSLGSGGNSPLHF,TGTGCCAGCAGTTTAGGTTCAGGGGGAAACTCACCCCTCCACTTT